This T cell receptor (beta chain) was recovered during a study of shared clonotypes between healthy human individuals (dated by TCRdb to 2019 to 2021). Context from the whole study: The cohort comprised a couple of women and a few men aged 18 to 49 years. For each donor, CD4 naive and CD4 memory were each run on three plates, CD8 naive on two plates, and CD8 memory on one plate. Between about 0.85 and 8.9 billion PBMCs per donor were obtained by leukapheresis. Blood TCR repertoires of a handful of healthy adults were deeply sequenced to estimate repertoire size and the extent of clonotype sharing between individuals. To increase sequencing depth and limit assay-specific biases, different laboratories used diverse techniques to prepare libraries and sequence TCR repertoires. Beyond this particular receptor, the publication reports: The genetic and exposure-history diversity represented was limited by the small number of donors. When a handful of donors were compared, the shared fraction of clonotypes was around 4.6% for naive CD4, 3.5% to 4% for naive CD8, 2.3% for memory CD4, and roughly 0.4% for memory CD8. Sampling was restricted to blood, and TCR repertoires in tissues likely differ from the TCR repertoires found in blood. Higher generation probabilities were observed for clonotypes shared by all four sorted-subset donors than for non-shared clonotypes. Even with the large sequencing depth, rarefaction of the sorted-subset datasets indicated that sequencing was incomplete. Estimated clonotype richness was generally larger for naive than for memory subsets. Pairwise subsampling indicated that sequencing depth was expected to affect the degree of clonotype sharing among donors.

Donors were healthy HIV-negative adults with no recently reported acute infections or vaccinations. Every donor was a Caucasian adult living in Nashville, Tennessee, USA. CD4+ T cells were enriched through magnetic negative selection, after which naive cells were positively selected on CD45RA and the remaining negative fraction served as the memory subset. Blood was collected by leukapheresis, and PBMCs were isolated by Ficoll-Histopaque density gradient centrifugation and then cryopreserved in liquid nitrogen vapor phase. Purity and quantity of every magnetically sorted T cell population were checked by analytical flow cytometry. Genomic DNA was isolated from every sorted fraction and measured by UV absorbance on a Nanodrop 2000c. As concerns this clone: No cognate antigen has been identified for it. No much larger clone exists at a distance of one base, and base qualities are not known.

Using the deep immunoSEQ assay, TCR CDR3 regions were amplified from genomic DNA by multiplex PCR. Extracted genomic DNA from each cell subset was spread evenly across all wells of several immunoSEQ 96-well plates, with each plate serving as a replicate. For sorted subsets, about 200 ng genomic DNA, equal to about 30,000 T cell genomes, was loaded into each replicate PCR. The purified libraries were quantified using a Qubit 3.0 fluorometer, sized with a Bioanalyzer 2100, and then quantified again using the KAPA Library Quantification kit. Each immunoSEQ 96-well plate was sequenced on its own single-read 150-cycle Illumina NextSeq 550 flow cell. Concerning the study's data processing: The immunoSEQ output contained only junctional sequences without quality scores, so filtering could not match that applied to full-length reads. To assign V/J genes and CDR3, sequences were annotated using PyIR, a Python wrapper for IgBLAST v1.9, with IMGT germline references. Reads were removed for weak V/J assignments (E-value above 1e-6), missing CDR3, stop codons, out-of-frame junctions, or ambiguous translated residues. V3J clonotypes were defined as sequences sharing the same inferred V gene, J gene, and CDR3 amino acid sequence. Percentage overlap between repertoires was calculated by dividing the number of shared unique clonotypes by the size of the smaller repertoire. Three approaches were used to assess repertoire richness: RTK rarefaction, the Chao1 estimator, and Recon v2.1 estimates of unobserved clonotypes. Generation probabilities were computed with OLGA for all TCRbeta clonotypes obtained by the gDNA method from several donors. What TCRdb holds here is the immuneACCESS table cut down to in-frame rearrangements. Part of the clones is not present; checked against another copy, under half of the missing clones reflect an unresolved V gene, and the others are unexplained. V and J calls plus clone size are reproduced from that table; the DNA served to infer D and trimming. Present in this sample are some 360,000 clones, over 70% of which were seen just once. 8% to 13% of the sample belongs to the ten largest clones.

From a lookup of the germline V gene, CDR1 and CDR2 are SGHRS and YFSETQ. V loses 4 bases at its end and J loses 0 bases; junction bases beyond the gene matches: 14. CDR3 length: 18 amino acids, cysteine to phenylalanine. Only the CDR3 region is kept as DNA, spanning 54 bases read in frame from base 1. The receptor chain draws on TRBV5-1 and TRBJ2-3, with 7 bases in between that match TRBD2. The TCR was taken from a man aged 25-40 years in good health. Input material: memory CD4+ T cells sorted from blood. The cell subset or site label, as the study defines it: CD45RA-negative fraction. At the DNA level, the sequence is TGCGCCAGCAGCAGAGGACTGACTAGCAGTCATAGCACAGATACGCAGTATTTT. Its translation is CASSRGLTSSHSTDTQYF.